The 12 T cell receptor beta chains reported below all come from one sample, sequenced in a study of T cells in Graves' hyperthyroidism and ophthalmopathy. Amplified TCR beta CDR3 regions came from RNA transcripts. The TCR CDR3 first-round RT-PCR relied on the HTBI primer set. TCRdb reprocessed the multiplex PCR reads via MiXCR and lists one record per CDR3 protein. The sample includes a few hundred thousand distinct CDR3 sequences, around 15% of them seen just once. Input material: blood. These receptors came from a woman aged 55 to 70 with Graves' ophthalmopathy.

This clonotype was seen repeatedly, ten times or more. This chain joins TRBV5-1 and TRBJ2-1, with no clear D. The V end lost 3 bases, the J end lost 10 bases, and 14 bases lay between the germline ends. There are 13 residues in the CDR3. Per germline, CDR1 SGHRS and CDR2 YFSETQ. CDR3 protein: CASSSTLQSEQFF. CDR3 bases: TGCGCCAGCAGCTCGACTCTACAATCCGAGCAGTTCTTC.

This clonotype has ten or more counts. The chain has TRBV6-2 or TRBV6-3 and TRBJ1-1; no firm D call. Trimming cost V 3 bases and J 7 bases, with 12 bases left between them. The CDR3 contains 13 residues. The germline V gene encodes CDR1 MNHEY and CDR2 SVGEGT. CDR3 in amino acids: CASSYGQLNEAFF. As DNA, the CDR3 is TGTGCCAGCAGTTATGGGCAACTTAATGAAGCTTTCTTT.

This clonotype has only a few counts. CDR3 DNA sequence: TGCAGTGCTATCCACAGGGATTATGCAGATACGCAGTATTTT. It translates to CSAIHRDYADTQYF. This chain links TRBV20-1 with TRBJ2-3; weak D call: TRBD1 (6 bases). V gave up 4 bases and J gave up 4 bases, with 15 bases separating them. Germline V gene data show CDR1 as DFQATT and CDR2 as SNEGSKA (reference sequence). The CDR3 extends over 14 amino acids.

This chain joins TRBV10-3 and TRBJ2-5; no definite D call. With 3 bases removed from V and 0 bases from J, the gap between germline ends came to 5 bases. Looked up from germline, CDR1 is ENHRY and CDR2 is SYGVKD. The CDR3 is 13 amino acids. CDR3 residues: CAISELHQETQYF. The CDR3 coding sequence is TGTGCCATCAGTGAATTACACCAAGAGACCCAGTACTTC.

This clonotype was seen many times. The chain links TRBV18 to TRBJ1-1; D gene uncertain. The V end lost 2 bases, the J end lost 1 base, and 5 bases lay between the germline ends. Germline V gene sequence: CDR1 KGHSH, CDR2 LQKENI. The CDR3 sequence is 13 residues long. CDR3 region: CASSPVQNTEAFF. The DNA of the CDR3 is TGTGCCAGCTCACCAGTCCAGAACACTGAAGCTTTCTTT.

This clonotype has a count of ten or more. This chain links TRBV5-1 with TRBJ2-7; maybe TRBD2 (6 bases). The CDR3 sequence is 17 residues long. Germline CDR1 SGHRS, CDR2 YFSETQ. The ends were cut back, 0 bases at V and 4 bases at J, with 20 bases in the middle. CDR3 coding DNA: TGCGCCAGCAGCTTGGATCTCCGGGCCCGGGAGCTTTACGAGCAGTACTTC. This codes for CASSLDLRARELYEQYF.

Ten or more counts support this clonotype. The chain joins TRBV20-1 to TRBJ2-3, with 8 nucleotides matching TRBD2. The CDR3 loop spans 15 amino acids. V lost 6 bases, J lost 6 bases, and 14 bases stayed unmatched. Germline assignment: CDR1 DFQATT and CDR2 SNEGSKA (reference sequence). The CDR3 DNA reads TGCAGTGCATCTGGGGGCTCTAGCGGGTTGGATACGCAGTATTTT. This encodes CSASGGSSGLDTQYF.

This clonotype has a count of ten or more. The chain combines TRBV7-2 with TRBJ1-1, with 9 bases aligning to TRBD1. Germline-derived CDR1 and CDR2 are SGHTA and FQGNSA. V shed 5 bases and J 10 bases; nucleotides not matched to a gene: 11. The CDR3 is made up of 14 amino acids. The CDR3 region is CASSRDRDSAVAFF. The CDR3, as DNA: TGTGCCAGCAGCCGGGACAGGGACTCCGCGGTAGCTTTCTTT.

This chain connects TRBV12-5 to TRBJ2-1; TRBD2 agrees at 8 bases. Germline V gene data show CDR1 as LGHNT and CDR2 as FRNRAP. The CDR3 sequence is 15 residues long. The V segment lost 6 bases and the J segment 1 base; nucleotides outside the gene matches: 5. CDR3 in DNA: TGTGCTAGTGGCCAAACTAGCGGATCCTACAATGAGCAGTTCTTC. It encodes CASGQTSGSYNEQFF. Drawing the rest from reference TRBV12-5 and TRBJ2-1, the complete variable domain is DARVTQTPRHKVTEMGQEVTMRCQPILGHNTVFWYRQTMMQGLELLAYFRNRAPLDDSGMPKDRFSAEMPDATLATLKIQPSEPRDSAVYFCASGQTSGSYNEQFFGPGTRLTVL.

This clonotype has ten or more counts. The rearrangement joins TRBV30 to TRBJ2-1; TRBD1 agrees at 7 bases. Germline-derived CDR1 and CDR2 are GTSNPN and SVGIG (reference sequence). This CDR3 is 13 amino acids long. DNA of the CDR3: TGTGTAGGGGGCCAGCGTGCCTACAATGAGCAGTTCTTC. The encoded protein is CVGGQRAYNEQFF.

This clonotype was seen ten or more times. V is TRBV28 and J is TRBJ1-1; D is possibly TRBD1 (5 bases). This CDR3 is built from 14 residues. Germline V gene data show CDR1 as MDHEN and CDR2 as SYDVKM. Deletions cut 3 bases from V and 5 bases from J, with 13 bases between. CDR3: CASSLGVGGTEAFF. CDR3 sequence (DNA): TGTGCCAGCAGTTTGGGGGTTGGGGGAACTGAAGCTTTCTTT.

In regard to this clonotype: A clone one base away is much larger, so this may be a read error. The chain employs TRBV28 and TRBJ2-7; 7 bases agree with TRBD1. Trimming removed 2 bases from V and 1 base from J; junction bases left unmatched: 2. The CDR3 sequence is 14 residues long. Germline-derived CDR1 and CDR2 are MDHEN and SYDVKM. This CDR3 is CASSLGGQSYEQYF. The CDR3 coding sequence is TGTGCCAGCAGTTTAGGGGGACAGTCCTACGAGCAGTACTTC. The variable domain in full, with the rest retrieved from reference TRBV28 and TRBJ2-7, is DVKVTQSSRYLVKRTGEKVFLECVQDMDHENMFWYRQDPGLGLRLIYFSYDVKMKEKGDIPEGYSVSREKKERFSLILESASTNQTSMYLCASSLGGQSYEQYFGPGTRLTVT.